Each of the 9 T cell receptor beta chains below was sequenced from the same sample in a study of CD8 T cells in ankylosing spondylitis. TCRdb called the 5' RACE reads again in MiXCR, with one record for every CDR3 protein. The top ten hold 15% to 20% of the sample, which has approximately 200,000 distinct CDR3 sequences, around 13% seen once. Sequencing was carried out using blood, either unsorted or a sorted T cell fraction (not recorded which). The receptors here all came from a male donor with ankylosing spondylitis or in good health (not recorded which).

The sample holds a few counts of this clonotype. The genes are TRBV12-3 or TRBV12-4 and TRBJ2-6, with a tentative D call TRBD2 (6 bases). This CDR3 is built from 15 residues. The V end was cut by 5 bases, the J end by 1 base, with 9 bases between. The CDR3 region is CASSPEGSGANVLTF. The CDR3 region has the DNA TGTGCCAGCAGTCCGGAGGGATCTGGGGCCAACGTCCTGACTTTC.

This chain links TRBV7-2 with TRBJ1-1; no definite D call. CDR3 length: 13 residues. Trimming shortened V by 2 bases and J by 1 base, and 5 bases separated the two germline ends. CDR1 is SGHTA, CDR2 FQGNSA, per germline. CDR3 sequence (DNA): TGTGCCAGCAGCTTATACAGGAACACTGAAGCTTTCTTT. Encoded protein: CASSLYRNTEAFF.

This clonotype was found many times. The chain links TRBV12-3 or TRBV12-4 to TRBJ1-5; 9 nucleotides align to TRBD1. Trimming removed 1 base from V and 0 bases from J; junction bases left unmatched: 1. The CDR3 consists of 16 residues. CDR3 sequence (DNA): TGTGCCAGCAGTTTAGGGACAGGGGATAGCAATCAGCCCCAGCATTTT. Amino acid sequence: CASSLGTGDSNQPQHF.

This clonotype was recorded a few times. V and J are TRBV5-1 and TRBJ2-5; D uncertain. Germline V gene lookup returns CDR1 SGHRS and CDR2 YFSETQ. The CDR3 is made up of 13 amino acids. Trimming left V 2 bases short and J 0 bases short, with 5 bases between. The CDR3 loop is CASSFEYQETQYF. CDR3 nucleotide sequence: TGCGCCAGCAGCTTTGAGTACCAAGAGACCCAGTACTTC.

The gene calls are TRBV20-1 and TRBJ2-1; TRBD1 matches at 7 bases. J lost 7 bases, V lost 5 bases, and 8 bases had no gene match. The CDR3 is 13 amino acids. The germline CDR1 and CDR2 sequences are DFQATT and SNEGSKA (reference sequence). CDR3 sequence: CSAPGQRVNEQFF. Here the CDR3 DNA reads TGCAGTGCTCCGGGACAGAGGGTTAATGAGCAGTTCTTC.

This clonotype was seen many times. The V and J genes are TRBV12-3 or TRBV12-4 and TRBJ2-2; D is undetermined. The ends were cut back, 5 bases at V and 2 bases at J, with 3 bases in the middle. This CDR3 has 12 residues. The CDR3 loop reads CASSPNTGELFF. The DNA of the CDR3 is TGTGCCAGCAGTCCAAACACCGGGGAGCTGTTTTTT.

The chain joins TRBV21-1 to TRBJ2-5; whether TRBD2, the table's D call, matches the DNA was not checked. TRBV21-1 is shown as a pseudogene. CDR3 size: 15 residues. The CDR3 nucleotides read TGTGCCAGCAGCAACGAAGCGGGAGTAGGAGAGACCCAGTACTTC. This encodes CASSNEAGVGETQYF.

The rearrangement joins TRBV4-1 to TRBJ2-3; D unresolved. The V gene lost 0 bases and the J gene lost 2 bases, with 9 bases spanning the gap. The CDR3 totals 15 residues. The germline V gene has CDR1 MGHRA and CDR2 YSYEKL. The CDR3 DNA reads TGCGCCAGCAGCCAAGAACACAGCTACACAGATACGCAGTATTTT. The encoded protein is CASSQEHSYTDTQYF.

There are a few counts of this clonotype. The chain is built from TRBV5-1 and TRBJ2-3; TRBD1 matches at 12 bases. The CDR3 is made up of 18 amino acids. The V and J ends lost 3 bases and 5 bases, in that order; junction bases with no gene match: 13. The germline V gene encodes CDR1 SGHRS and CDR2 YFSETQ. CDR3 DNA: TGCGCCAGCAGCTCCGGGACAGGGGGCAGTAGTTTGGAAGATACGCAGTATTTT. Amino acid sequence: CASSSGTGGSSLEDTQYF.